The 22 T cell receptor beta chains below were found in one sample sequenced in a study of cytomegalovirus exposure and HLA in healthy donors. Generated by immunoSEQ multiplex PCR, the TCRdb table keeps only in-frame clones and is missing some. The sample lists about 130,000 clones, around nine tenths occurring once. Sequenced material: PBMCs. Receptors originate from a man younger than 40 in good health and CMV-seronegative.

V is TRBV5-1 and J is TRBJ2-2; possible D gene TRBD2, 6 bases. V was pared by 4 bases and J by 6 bases, with 28 bases between. Germline lookup yields CDR1 SGHRS and CDR2 YFSETQ. The CDR3 contains 19 residues. CDR3 DNA: TGCGCCAGCAGCCGATACCGGGACGAGACCCTATCGGGAGCCGGGGAGCTGTTTTTT. This gives the protein CASSRYRDETLSGAGELFF.

This chain joins TRBV4-1 and TRBJ2-7; 9 bases agree with TRBD2. There are 14 residues in the CDR3. Unmatched junction bases numbered 5, after V lost 4 bases and J lost 4 bases. Germline V gene data show CDR1 as MGHRA and CDR2 as YSYEKL. The CDR3 sequence: CASSRRTSEYEQYF. The CDR3 region has the DNA TGCGCCAGCAGCCGACGGACTAGCGAGTACGAGCAGTACTTC.

This clone has a count of ten or more. V and J are TRBV7-6 and TRBJ2-7, with a weak D call TRBD1 (5 bases). Trimming took 6 bases from V and 1 from J, leaving 13 bases between them. Looked up from germline, CDR1 is SGHVS and CDR2 is FNYEAQ. The CDR3 loop spans 14 amino acids. The DNA for the CDR3 is TGTGCCAGCAGACTTAACCCAGGGTCCTACGAGCAGTACTTC. Translating it yields CASRLNPGSYEQYF.

The chain is built from TRBV11-2 and TRBJ2-7, with a tentative D call TRBD2 (5 bases). The CDR3 is made up of 16 amino acids. Germline loops: CDR1 SGHAT, CDR2 FQNNGV. The V end lost 4 bases, the J end lost 0 bases, and 16 bases lay between the germline ends. CDR3 sequence (DNA): TGTGCCAGCAGCTCGATACGGGATTCGGGCTCCTACGAGCAGTACTTC. Translated: CASSSIRDSGSYEQYF.

The chain is built from TRBV2 and TRBJ1-5; 9 bases fit TRBD1. This CDR3 region has 14 residues. V lost 5 bases to trimming and J lost 6 bases; unmatched junction nucleotides: 5. Looked up from germline, CDR1 is SNHLY and CDR2 is FYNNEI. The CDR3 protein is CASSRQGEVQPQHF. The CDR3 DNA sequence: TGTGCCAGCAGTCGACAGGGGGAGGTTCAGCCCCAGCATTTT.

This chain joins TRBV9 and TRBJ2-2; D is ambiguous. V gave up 2 bases and J gave up 6 bases, with 11 bases separating them. The CDR3 consists of 14 residues. Germline V gene lookup returns CDR1 SGDLS and CDR2 YYNGEE. Here the CDR3 DNA reads TGTGCCAGCAGCGTGGGCAGTGCACCCGGGGAGCTGTTTTTT. This codes for CASSVGSAPGELFF.

The chain is built from TRBV5-6 and TRBJ2-4; 9 nucleotides match TRBD2. J lost 3 bases, V lost 4 bases, and 8 bases had no gene match. The CDR3 extends over 16 amino acids. Germline-derived CDR1 and CDR2 are SGHDT and YYEEEE. The DNA of the CDR3 is TGTGCCAGCAGCGATAGCGGGAGATTTGGCAAAAACATTCAGTACTTC. Amino acid sequence: CASSDSGRFGKNIQYF.

The chain joins TRBV21-1 to TRBJ2-1; TRBD1 is the table's D call and was not checked against the DNA. TRBV21-1 is tagged as a pseudogene. The CDR3 sequence is 17 residues long. CDR3 in amino acids: CASSRLSTGDGPNEQFF. The CDR3 DNA reads as TGTGCCAGCAGCAGGCTATCGACAGGGGATGGCCCCAATGAGCAGTTCTTC.

The rearrangement uses TRBV2 and TRBJ1-5, with D tentatively TRBD1 (5 bases). CDR3 length: 15 residues. CDR1 is SNHLY and CDR2 is FYNNEI in the germline V gene. V was clipped by 6 bases and J by 0 bases, with 12 bases between them. As DNA, the CDR3 is TGTGCCAGCAGGGAGGGGACTAATAGCAATCAGCCCCAGCATTTT. Translating gives CASREGTNSNQPQHF.

The chain joins TRBV2 to TRBJ2-5; a weak D match, TRBD2 (5 bases). Germline values: CDR1 SNHLY, CDR2 FYNNEI. CDR3 length equals 16 residues. The V end lost 3 bases, the J end lost 2 bases, and 16 bases lay between the germline ends. In DNA form, the CDR3 reads TGTGCCAGCAGTGACGCGCTTGCAGCGGCTCAAGAGACCCAGTACTTC. It translates to CASSDALAAAQETQYF.

The chain joins TRBV19 to TRBJ1-5; D uncertain. V was pared by 6 bases and J by 9 bases, with 12 bases between. Per germline, CDR1 LNHDA and CDR2 SQIVND (reference sequence). CDR3 size: 12 residues. The CDR3 DNA sequence: TGTGCCAGTAGCACTGGGCCAGTGCCCCAGCATTTT. Its protein is CASSTGPVPQHF.

The V call is TRBV28, the J call TRBJ1-5; 7 bases agree with TRBD1. Losses at the gene ends were 5 bases for V and 3 bases for J; bases not matched to a gene: 10. Per germline, CDR1 MDHEN and CDR2 SYDVKM. The CDR3 covers 16 residues. This chain's CDR3 is CASSLPVGQNNQPQHF. The CDR3 region has the DNA TGTGCCAGCAGTCTCCCCGTGGGACAGAACAATCAGCCCCAGCATTTT.

The chain employs TRBV2 and TRBJ1-2; 9 bases agree with TRBD1. Trimming removed 5 bases from V and 1 base from J; junction bases left unmatched: 2. CDR3 length: 14 amino acids. Germline V CDR1 and CDR2: SNHLY, FYNNEI. The CDR3 reads CASSRDRVNYGYTF. The CDR3 DNA is TGTGCCAGCAGTCGGGACAGGGTTAACTATGGCTACACCTTC.

The CDR3 DNA is TGTGCCAGCAGTTCGGACAGTTCCTACAATGAGCAGTTCTTC. This encodes CASSSDSSYNEQFF. The rearrangement uses TRBV6-5 and TRBJ2-1, with D possibly being TRBD1 (6 bases). The CDR3 has 14 residues. V was trimmed by 4 bases and J by 1 base, leaving 8 bases between them. The germline gives CDR1 MNHEY, CDR2 SVGAGI.

V is TRBV4-1 and J is TRBJ2-1; 9 positions agree with TRBD2. Trimming at V came to 1 base and at J to 8 bases, leaving 12 bases not matched to a gene. Germline V gene lookup returns CDR1 MGHRA and CDR2 YSYEKL. The CDR3 consists of 17 residues. This CDR3 reads CASSQVPPLAGPDEQFF. The CDR3 bases are TGCGCCAGCAGCCAAGTGCCCCCCCTAGCGGGACCGGATGAGCAGTTCTTC.

This rearrangement joins TRBV6-5 to TRBJ1-6; D gene ambiguous. V lost 6 bases, J lost 8 bases, and 17 bases lay in between. CDR3 length: 15 residues. Per the germline V gene, CDR1 is MNHEY and CDR2 is SVGAGI. The CDR3 is CASSPILSEDSPLHF. As DNA, the CDR3 is TGTGCCAGCAGCCCCATACTCTCCGAGGATTCACCCCTCCACTTT.

The chain joins TRBV6-5 to TRBJ2-7; D uncertain. Germline V gene data show CDR1 as MNHEY and CDR2 as SVGAGI. V lost 2 bases and J 2 bases, leaving 7 bases between the germline ends. CDR3 size: 13 residues. CDR3 loop: CASSYRVPYEQYF. In DNA form, the CDR3 reads TGTGCCAGCAGTTACCGGGTGCCCTACGAGCAGTACTTC.

J is TRBJ2-5 and V is TRBV4-1; TRBD2 matches 8 bases. The V and J ends lost 0 bases and 4 bases, in that order; junction bases with no gene match: 10. Germline CDR1 reads MGHRA; CDR2 reads YSYEKL. The length of the CDR3 is 17 residues. CDR3 bases: TGCGCCAGCAGCCAAGACCCCGGGCTAGCGGGCGGAGAGACCCAGTACTTC. Protein product: CASSQDPGLAGGETQYF.

This clone has only one observation. This chain links TRBV18 with TRBJ2-3; tentative D call: TRBD1 (6 bases). Germline V gene data show CDR1 as KGHSH and CDR2 as LQKENI. This CDR3 spans 15 amino acids. The V gene lost 3 bases and the J gene lost 4 bases, with 14 bases spanning the gap. CDR3 sequence (DNA): TGTGCCAGCTCACCTCCTGGACAGTCACCAGATACGCAGTATTTT. Protein: CASSPPGQSPDTQYF.

The CDR3 DNA reads TGTGCCAGCAGCCCAAGTGGTAGCGGGACCTACGAGCAGTACTTC. Its protein is CASSPSGSGTYEQYF. V and J are TRBV7-2 and TRBJ2-7, with TRBD2 identical over 8 bases. Per germline, CDR1 SGHTA and CDR2 FQGNSA. This CDR3 region has 15 residues. Germline trimming cut 5 bases from V and 2 bases from J; bases unmatched to any gene: 8.

This clone was counted between two and nine times. The chain combines TRBV19 with TRBJ2-3; 9 nucleotides line up with TRBD2. V was clipped by 4 bases and J by 3 bases; unmatched bases: 11. The V gene's germline CDR1 is LNHDA and CDR2 SQIVND (reference sequence). CDR3 size: 17 residues. CDR3 sequence (DNA): TGTGCCAGTAGTAATGGGGTAGCGGGAGATTTGACAGATACGCAGTATTTT. Its translation is CASSNGVAGDLTDTQYF.

The rearrangement links TRBV6-5 to TRBJ1-5; 8 nucleotides line up with TRBD1. Germline V gene lookup returns CDR1 MNHEY and CDR2 SVGAGI. The CDR3 spans 16 residues. The ends lost 0 bases at V and 7 bases at J; junction bases unmatched: 8. In DNA form, the CDR3 reads TGTGCCAGCAGTTACTCGGCGCAGGGGGCCAGACAGCCCCAGCATTTT. Its translation: CASSYSAQGARQPQHF.